The clone carrying this T cell receptor beta chain was counted ten times or more. What it recognizes is unknown. Each sample yielded at least 5.5 micrograms of PBMC total RNA. These data originate in a study of blood T cells in healthy people across ages. Study conclusions and caveats: Those diversity estimates obtained from one million T cells were thought to be underestimates.

Combining a sample-barcoded 5' primer with a J-beta primer mix, a second PCR ran for about 7 to 11 cycles. A single record per CDR3 protein comes from TCRdb applying MiXCR to the 5' RACE reads. The table lists some 1.5 million distinct CDR3 sequences, roughly 27% of them singletons. This CDR3 comprises 16 residues. In germline, CDR1 is SGDLS, CDR2 YYNGEE. With 2 bases clipped from V and 2 bases from J, the junction kept 6 bases outside the gene matches. This receptor was identified in a woman aged 25 to 45 in good health. This chain uses TRBV9 with TRBJ2-3; TRBD1 matches at 9 bases. Sequencing was carried out using blood. For the CDR3, the DNA is TGTGCCAGCAGCGTCGGGACAGGGCCCTACACAGATACGCAGTATTTT. Translation gives CASSVGTGPYTDTQYF.